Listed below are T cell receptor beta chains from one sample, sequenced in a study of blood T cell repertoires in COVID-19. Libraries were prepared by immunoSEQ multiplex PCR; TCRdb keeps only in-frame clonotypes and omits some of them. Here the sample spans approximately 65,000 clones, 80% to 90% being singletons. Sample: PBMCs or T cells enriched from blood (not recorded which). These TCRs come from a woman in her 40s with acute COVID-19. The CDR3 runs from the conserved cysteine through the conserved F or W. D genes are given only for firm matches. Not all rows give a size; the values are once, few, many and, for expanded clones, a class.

cdr3_aa: CASSIQGNGEKLFF; d_call: TRBD1; clone_size: NA; j_call: TRBJ1-4; v_call: TRBV10-2
cdr3_aa: CASSQPGTSINTGELFF; d_call: TRBD2; clone_size: NA; j_call: TRBJ2-2; v_call: TRBV28
cdr3_aa: CASSQDHGPGNTIYF; d_call: NA; clone_size: NA; j_call: TRBJ1-3; v_call: TRBV3-1/TRBV3-2
cdr3_aa: CASSQRARQEDHNEQFF; d_call: NA; clone_size: NA; j_call: TRBJ2-1; v_call: TRBV16
cdr3_aa: CASSMEGTGAYGYTF; d_call: TRBD1; clone_size: NA; j_call: TRBJ1-2; v_call: TRBV19
cdr3_aa: CASSPSGGAPYF; d_call: TRBD2; clone_size: NA; j_call: TRBJ2-3; v_call: TRBV3-1/TRBV3-2
cdr3_aa: CASLRDRDEKLFF; d_call: TRBD1; clone_size: NA; j_call: TRBJ1-4; v_call: TRBV2
cdr3_aa: CATSSGDGRQETQYF; d_call: NA; clone_size: NA; j_call: TRBJ2-5; v_call: TRBV24-1
cdr3_aa: CASSLQGEYGYTF; d_call: TRBD1; clone_size: NA; j_call: TRBJ1-2; v_call: TRBV12-3/TRBV12-4
cdr3_aa: CASSLGRGQETQYF; d_call: NA; clone_size: NA; j_call: TRBJ2-5; v_call: TRBV13
cdr3_aa: CASSFGEGHQPQHF; d_call: NA; clone_size: NA; j_call: TRBJ1-5; v_call: TRBV28
cdr3_aa: CASSITGHSGNTIYF; d_call: NA; clone_size: NA; j_call: TRBJ1-3; v_call: TRBV19
cdr3_aa: CASGGVMNTEAFF; d_call: NA; clone_size: NA; j_call: TRBJ1-1; v_call: TRBV28
cdr3_aa: CASSTGTRAYEQYF; d_call: TRBD2; clone_size: NA; j_call: TRBJ2-7; v_call: TRBV27
cdr3_aa: CASRGTRQGLYQPQHF; d_call: TRBD1; clone_size: NA; j_call: TRBJ1-5; v_call: TRBV2
cdr3_aa: CASSLKSGRAPIGTQYF; d_call: NA; clone_size: NA; j_call: TRBJ2-5; v_call: TRBV5-1
cdr3_aa: CASSESGQGNEQFF; d_call: NA; clone_size: NA; j_call: TRBJ2-1; v_call: TRBV10-1
cdr3_aa: CASSFVGGSNQPQHF; d_call: NA; clone_size: NA; j_call: TRBJ1-5; v_call: TRBV7-9
cdr3_aa: CASSIVPSAKNIQYF; d_call: NA; clone_size: NA; j_call: TRBJ2-4; v_call: TRBV19
cdr3_aa: CSASDRRWDGGDTQYF; d_call: NA; clone_size: NA; j_call: TRBJ2-3; v_call: TRBV20-1
cdr3_aa: CASTDRSGGTQYF; d_call: NA; clone_size: once; j_call: TRBJ2-3; v_call: TRBV27
cdr3_aa: CASSLDDRGAYGYTF; d_call: TRBD1; clone_size: NA; j_call: TRBJ1-2; v_call: TRBV7-8
cdr3_aa: CASNPRGGRGKNIQYF; d_call: TRBD1; clone_size: NA; j_call: TRBJ2-4; v_call: TRBV28
cdr3_aa: CASSQVGQGGNYGYTF; d_call: TRBD1; clone_size: NA; j_call: TRBJ1-2; v_call: TRBV4-2
cdr3_aa: CASSGAGTGALRDF; d_call: TRBD1; clone_size: NA; j_call: TRBJ2-5; v_call: TRBV9
cdr3_aa: CASSLSRGGPETQYF; d_call: NA; clone_size: NA; j_call: TRBJ2-5; v_call: TRBV11-2
cdr3_aa: CASSSTARSDRGRYEQYF; d_call: TRBD1; clone_size: NA; j_call: TRBJ2-7; v_call: TRBV27
cdr3_aa: CASSPRTSGIYNEQFF; d_call: TRBD2; clone_size: once; j_call: TRBJ2-1; v_call: TRBV18